These 29 T cell receptor beta chains were sequenced from one sample in a study of cytomegalovirus exposure and HLA in healthy donors. PCR was performed using 60 Vbeta and 13 Jbeta primers. Measured with immunoSEQ multiplex PCR; TCRdb has only the in-frame clones, and not every one. The data show approximately 200,000 clones, about 77% seen once. The sample consisted of PBMCs. The receptors come from a man aged 30 to 45 in good health and CMV-seropositive.

The J gene is TRBJ1-4, the V gene TRBV7-6; D is perhaps TRBD1 (5 bases). The CDR3 has 14 residues. The V gene's germline CDR1 is SGHVS and CDR2 FNYEAQ. The germline V and J ends were trimmed by 5 bases and 4 bases, with 11 bases remaining between them. As DNA, the CDR3 is TGTGCCAGCAGCCAGACAGAAAGTAATGAAAAACTGTTTTTT. Its protein is CASSQTESNEKLFF.

For this clone: The same CDR3 also results from other DNA sequences found in this sample. The chain is built from TRBV30 and TRBJ1-3; D not certain. Germline V gives CDR1 GTSNPN, CDR2 SVGIG (reference sequence). Trimming cost V 0 bases and J 2 bases, with 17 bases left between them. The CDR3 consists of 17 residues. The CDR3: CAWSVLATGRAGNTIYF. The CDR3 DNA reads TGTGCCTGGAGTGTACTTGCCACGGGGAGAGCTGGAAACACCATATATTTT.

V gene TRBV30 combines with J gene TRBJ1-1; TRBD1 is a possible D gene (6 bases). V gave up 3 bases and J gave up 1 base, with 12 bases separating them. The germline CDR1 and CDR2 sequences are GTSNPN and SVGIG (reference sequence). This CDR3 has 14 amino acids. The DNA of the CDR3 is TGTGCCTGGAGGGGGAAACAGGGGAACACTGAAGCTTTCTTT. Amino acids: CAWRGKQGNTEAFF.

Remarks on this clone: This sample also contains other DNA sequences that code for the same CDR3. The V and J genes are TRBV29-1 and TRBJ1-1, with TRBD1 matching 8 bases. With 3 bases clipped from V and 5 bases from J, the junction kept 8 bases outside the gene matches. The CDR3 has 14 residues. Germline V gene data show CDR1 as SQVTM and CDR2 as ANQGSEA. In DNA, the CDR3 is TGCAGCGTTGACCTAGGACAGGGAGGGACTGAAGCTTTCTTT. Protein: CSVDLGQGGTEAFF.

The chain recombines TRBV13 with TRBJ2-5, with D perhaps matching TRBD2 (5 bases). The DNA end is more similar to TRBJ2-7, so the J call may be wrong. The CDR3 is 16 amino acids. CDR1 and CDR2 from the germline V gene are PRHDT and FYEKMQ (reference sequence). The CDR3 DNA reads as TGTGCCAGCAAGATGGGCGGACTTCTTAGCTCCTACGAGCAGTACTTC. Amino acids: CASKMGGLLSSYEQYF.

This clone was counted once. The V and J genes are TRBV5-1 and TRBJ2-1; 9 bases match TRBD2. Trimming took 0 bases from V and 7 from J; bases not matched to a gene: 5. The CDR3 runs 15 residues. Germline values: CDR1 SGHRS, CDR2 YFSETQ. In DNA form, the CDR3 reads TGCGCCAGCAGCTTGGGTGCGGGGGGGCCGAATGAGCAGTTCTTC. The encoded protein is CASSLGAGGPNEQFF.

This chain joins TRBV7-6 and TRBJ2-5; D perhaps matches TRBD1 (6 bases). This CDR3 is 17 amino acids long. Trimming took off 0 bases at V and 2 bases at J, with 16 bases between the two ends. Germline V CDR1 and CDR2: SGHVS, FNYEAQ. The DNA for the CDR3 is TGTGCCAGCAGCTTAGCCCCAAGTAGGGGGTGGCAAGAGACCCAGTACTTC. Translation gives CASSLAPSRGWQETQYF.

This clone was counted a few times. The rearrangement links TRBV6-5 to TRBJ2-3; 8 nucleotides line up with TRBD1. The CDR3 is made up of 16 amino acids. J was trimmed by 6 bases and V by 0 bases; bases with no gene match: 8. Germline assignment: CDR1 MNHEY and CDR2 SVGAGI. The CDR3 loop is CASSYSSGQVVDTQYF. The CDR3 nucleotides read TGTGCCAGCAGTTACTCGTCGGGACAGGTTGTGGATACGCAGTATTTT.

The V call is TRBV11-3, the J call TRBJ2-3, with 8 bases identical to TRBD2. The CDR3 is 14 amino acids. The ends lost 1 base at V and 4 bases at J; junction bases unmatched: 1. Germline-derived CDR1 and CDR2 are SGHNT and YENEEA. The CDR3 loop reads CASSLARGADTQYF. The CDR3 DNA is TGTGCCAGCAGCTTAGCGCGGGGGGCAGATACGCAGTATTTT.

J is TRBJ2-1 and V is TRBV10-3; TRBD1 matches at 7 bases. V gave up 6 bases and J gave up 8 bases; unmatched junction bases: 10. Germline loops: CDR1 ENHRY, CDR2 SYGVKD. This CDR3 contains 14 residues. The CDR3 here is CAIRSGTEGDEQFF. The CDR3 nucleotides are TGTGCCATCAGATCCGGGACAGAGGGCGATGAGCAGTTCTTC.

This clone was recorded once. V is TRBV30 and J is TRBJ2-5, with a tentative D call TRBD1 (6 bases). Germline lookup yields CDR1 GTSNPN and CDR2 SVGIG (reference sequence). Deletions cut 8 bases from V and 4 bases from J, with 14 bases between. This CDR3 spans 12 amino acids. CDR3 sequence reads: CATEGGGETQYF. The CDR3 DNA reads TGTGCCACAGAAGGGGGTGGAGAGACCCAGTACTTC.

The V call is TRBV7-3, the J call TRBJ2-1; 8 positions match TRBD2. J lost 5 bases, V lost 5 bases, and 11 bases had no gene match. CDR1 is SGHTA and CDR2 is FQGTGA in the germline V gene. CDR3 size: 16 residues. CDR3 sequence: CASSQGSAGVNNEQFF. In nucleotides, the CDR3 is TGTGCCAGCAGCCAGGGGTCAGCGGGGGTTAACAATGAGCAGTTCTTC. Together with reference TRBV7-3 and TRBJ2-1, the CDR3 gives the full variable domain: GAGVSQTPSNKVTEKGKYVELRCDPISGHTALYWYRQSLGQGPEFLIYFQGTGAADDSGLPNDRFFAVRPEGSVSTLKIQRTERGDSAVYLCASSQGSAGVNNEQFFGPGTRLTVL.

This chain uses TRBV4-1 with TRBJ2-5; TRBD2 might be the D (5 bases). The CDR3 extends over 13 amino acids. Germline V gene sequence: CDR1 MGHRA, CDR2 YSYEKL. Trimming removed 4 bases at V and 1 base at J, with 7 bases between. CDR3 bases: TGCGCCAGCAGCCCGGGAACCCAAGAGACCCAGTACTTC. The encoded protein is CASSPGTQETQYF.

This chain joins TRBV15 and TRBJ2-1, with D maybe TRBD2 (7 bases). From germline, CDR1 is LNHNV and CDR2 YYDKDF (reference sequence). The length of the CDR3 is 13 residues. V was cut by 5 bases and J by 5 bases, with 10 bases left in between. The DNA for the CDR3 is TGTGCCACCAGCGGGGGGGACAACAATGAGCAGTTCTTC. Residues: CATSGGDNNEQFF.

Details on this clone: Other DNA sequences of this sample code for an identical CDR3. The chain is built from TRBV27 and TRBJ2-7; D possibly corresponds to TRBD2 (6 bases). The length of the CDR3 is 13 residues. Germline CDR1 reads MNHEY; CDR2 reads SMNVEV (reference sequence). Between the trimmed V and J ends, which lost 2 bases and 4 bases, there was a span of 9 bases. The CDR3 DNA follows: TGTGCCAGCAGTTTAGGGACTGCTTACGAGCAGTACTTC. It translates to CASSLGTAYEQYF.

The CDR3 here is CASSLAKQRANYGYTF. CDR3 bases: TGTGCCAGCAGCTTGGCCAAACAGAGAGCTAACTATGGCTACACCTTC. The chain joins TRBV5-6 to TRBJ1-2; D not certain. This CDR3 comprises 16 residues. The V gene lost 0 bases and the J gene lost 0 bases, with 12 bases spanning the gap. Looked up from germline, CDR1 is SGHDT and CDR2 is YYEEEE. Variable domain in full (rest from reference TRBV5-6 and TRBJ1-2): DAGVTQSPTHLIKTRGQQVTLRCSPKSGHDTVSWYQQALGQGPQFIFQYYEEEERQRGNFPDRFSGHQFPNYSSELNVNALLLGDSALYLCASSLAKQRANYGYTFGSGTRLTVV.

A single count supports this clone. The chain employs TRBV4-3 and TRBJ2-1; 7 bases are a match to TRBD2. This CDR3 has 16 residues. The germline V gene has CDR1 LGHNA and CDR2 YSLEER. The ends lost 1 base at V and 0 bases at J; junction bases unmatched: 3. The CDR3 loop is CASSQVGGGSYNEQFF. DNA of the CDR3: TGCGCCAGCAGCCAAGTCGGCGGGGGCTCCTACAATGAGCAGTTCTTC.

CDR3 loop: CASSRNRGVYGYTF. In DNA form, the CDR3 reads TGTGCCAGCAGCCGAAACAGGGGGGTTTATGGCTACACCTTC. The chain is built from TRBV5-6 and TRBJ1-2, with 8 bases aligning to TRBD1. Germline CDR1 SGHDT, CDR2 YYEEEE. The ends lost 4 bases at V and 5 bases at J; junction bases unmatched: 7. The CDR3 is made up of 14 amino acids.

This chain joins TRBV6-1 and TRBJ1-2, with D unresolved. The CDR3 has 15 residues. Trimming left V 5 bases short and J 7 bases short, with 20 bases between. Germline V CDR1 and CDR2: MNHNS, SASEGT. CDR3 region: CASSSSFTDPVGYTF. The CDR3 bases are TGTGCCAGCAGTTCTTCCTTTACAGACCCAGTTGGCTACACCTTC.

Concerning this clone itself: Relative to the germline gene, one junction end is altered; a read error may explain this. The sample holds other DNA sequences that translate to the same CDR3. The rearrangement uses TRBV6-1 and TRBJ2-7; possible D gene TRBD1, 6 bases. The CDR3 has 15 amino acids. Germline lookup yields CDR1 MNHNS and CDR2 SASEGT. The CDR3 DNA sequence: TGCGCCAGCAGTCCCACGCAGGGGCACTCCTACGAGCAGTACTTC. Protein: CASSPTQGHSYEQYF.

This chain joins TRBV7-6 and TRBJ2-1; possibly TRBD2 for D (6 bases). Germline CDR1 reads SGHVS; CDR2 reads FNYEAQ. The CDR3 length is 15 residues. The germline V and J ends were trimmed by 5 bases and 0 bases, with 11 bases remaining between them. The CDR3 loop reads CASSAGTGSYNEQFF. In DNA, the CDR3 is TGTGCCAGCAGCGCGGGGACTGGCTCCTACAATGAGCAGTTCTTC.

This chain links TRBV2 with TRBJ1-1; TRBD1 might be the D (5 bases). CDR3 length equals 14 residues. Trimming removed 7 bases from V and 4 bases from J, with 16 bases in between. Germline assignment: CDR1 SNHLY and CDR2 FYNNEI. The CDR3, as DNA: TGTGCCAGCACCGACTGGGGGGTGGGCACTGAAGCTTTCTTT. It specifies CASTDWGVGTEAFF. Full variable domain (outside the CDR3, taken from reference TRBV2 and TRBJ1-1): EPEVTQTPSHQVTQMGQEVILRCVPISNHLYFYWYRQILGQKVEFLVSFYNNEISEKSEIFDDQFSVERPDGSNFTLKIRSTKLEDSAMYFCASTDWGVGTEAFFGQGTRLTVV.

With regard to this clone: The sample holds other DNA sequences that translate to the same CDR3. This sequence joins TRBV19 and TRBJ2-7, with D uncertain. V lost 1 base, J lost 2 bases, and 6 bases lay in between. The CDR3 contains 13 residues. CDR1 and CDR2 (germline): LNHDA, SQIVND (reference sequence). CDR3: CASSIAQTYEQYF. CDR3 bases: TGTGCCAGTAGTATAGCCCAGACCTACGAGCAGTACTTC.

V is TRBV7-2 and J is TRBJ2-7; D is possibly TRBD2 (5 bases). Trimming removed 4 bases from V and 0 bases from J, with 13 bases in between. Germline assignment: CDR1 SGHTA and CDR2 FQGNSA. The CDR3 has 15 amino acids. CDR3 region: CASSSRTGSSYEQYF. In nucleotides, the CDR3 is TGTGCCAGCAGCTCCCGGACTGGCAGCTCCTACGAGCAGTACTTC.

The rearrangement joins TRBV10-3 to TRBJ2-5, with 8 bases fitting TRBD1. Per the germline V gene, CDR1 is ENHRY and CDR2 is SYGVKD. Trimming at V came to 9 bases and at J to 4 bases, leaving 13 bases not matched to a gene. CDR3 size: 15 residues. The CDR3 sequence: CAIRGRGLGIETQYF. The CDR3 DNA follows: TGTGCCATAAGAGGCAGGGGGCTTGGGATAGAGACCCAGTACTTC.

The gene calls are TRBV15 and TRBJ2-5; 7 positions agree with TRBD2. The CDR3 contains 14 residues. With 0 bases clipped from V and 4 bases from J, the junction kept 2 bases outside the gene matches. Germline CDR1 reads LNHNV; CDR2 reads YYDKDF (reference sequence). DNA for the CDR3: TGTGCCACCAGCAGAGATCCGGGGGGAGAGACCCAGTACTTC. Translation: CATSRDPGGETQYF.

The rearrangement joins TRBV19 to TRBJ2-3; the match to TRBD2 covers 14 bases. V lost 6 bases, J lost 4 bases, and 9 bases stayed unmatched. Germline CDR1 and CDR2: LNHDA and SQIVND (reference sequence). The CDR3 covers 17 residues. In DNA, the CDR3 is TGTGCCAGTAGGACCTCGGGACTAGCGGGAGCTCCAGATACGCAGTATTTT. The encoded protein is CASRTSGLAGAPDTQYF.

This clone was detected a few times. The chain couples TRBV4-2 to TRBJ2-7; D remains ambiguous. V was pared by 1 base and J by 3 bases, with 19 bases between. Germline CDR1 LGHNA, CDR2 YNFKEQ. The CDR3 totals 17 residues. The CDR3 loop reads CASSQAVGEPGYYEQYF. CDR3 DNA sequence: TGTGCCAGCAGCCAAGCCGTCGGAGAGCCCGGCTACTACGAGCAGTACTTC.

The gene calls are TRBV7-2 and TRBJ1-5; D ambiguous. The CDR3 is 12 residues long. Germline V gives CDR1 SGHTA, CDR2 FQGNSA. V gave up 5 bases and J gave up 6 bases, with 8 bases separating them. This CDR3 is CASSPRGQPQHF. As DNA, the CDR3 is TGTGCCAGCAGCCCGCGAGGTCAGCCCCAGCATTTT.